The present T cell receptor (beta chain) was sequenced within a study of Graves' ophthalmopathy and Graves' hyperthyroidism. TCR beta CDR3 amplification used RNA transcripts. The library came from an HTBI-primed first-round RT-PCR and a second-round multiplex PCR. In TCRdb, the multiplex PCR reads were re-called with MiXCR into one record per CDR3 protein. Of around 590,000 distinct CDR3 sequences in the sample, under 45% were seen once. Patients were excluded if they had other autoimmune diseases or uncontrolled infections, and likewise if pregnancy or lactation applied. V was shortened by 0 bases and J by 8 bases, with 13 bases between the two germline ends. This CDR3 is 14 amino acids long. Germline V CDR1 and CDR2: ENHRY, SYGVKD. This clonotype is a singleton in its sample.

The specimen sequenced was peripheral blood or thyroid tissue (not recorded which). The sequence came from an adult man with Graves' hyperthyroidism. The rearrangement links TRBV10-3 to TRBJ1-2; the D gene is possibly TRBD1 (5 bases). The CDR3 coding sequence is TGTGCCATCAGTGAGTCGTCAGGGCTCTTGGGCTACACCTTC. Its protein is CAISESSGLLGYTF.